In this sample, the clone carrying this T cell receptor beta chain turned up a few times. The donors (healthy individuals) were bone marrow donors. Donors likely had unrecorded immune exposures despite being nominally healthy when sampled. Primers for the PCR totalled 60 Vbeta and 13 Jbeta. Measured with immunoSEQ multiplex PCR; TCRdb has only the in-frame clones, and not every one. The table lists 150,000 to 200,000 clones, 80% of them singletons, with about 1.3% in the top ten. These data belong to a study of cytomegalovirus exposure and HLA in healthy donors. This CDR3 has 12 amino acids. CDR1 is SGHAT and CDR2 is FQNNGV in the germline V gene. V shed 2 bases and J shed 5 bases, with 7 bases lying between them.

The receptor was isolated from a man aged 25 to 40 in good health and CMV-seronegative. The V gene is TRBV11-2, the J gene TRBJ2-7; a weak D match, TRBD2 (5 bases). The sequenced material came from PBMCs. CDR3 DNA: TGTGCCAGCAGCTTATCGGGGAACGAGCAGTACTTC. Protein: CASSLSGNEQYF.